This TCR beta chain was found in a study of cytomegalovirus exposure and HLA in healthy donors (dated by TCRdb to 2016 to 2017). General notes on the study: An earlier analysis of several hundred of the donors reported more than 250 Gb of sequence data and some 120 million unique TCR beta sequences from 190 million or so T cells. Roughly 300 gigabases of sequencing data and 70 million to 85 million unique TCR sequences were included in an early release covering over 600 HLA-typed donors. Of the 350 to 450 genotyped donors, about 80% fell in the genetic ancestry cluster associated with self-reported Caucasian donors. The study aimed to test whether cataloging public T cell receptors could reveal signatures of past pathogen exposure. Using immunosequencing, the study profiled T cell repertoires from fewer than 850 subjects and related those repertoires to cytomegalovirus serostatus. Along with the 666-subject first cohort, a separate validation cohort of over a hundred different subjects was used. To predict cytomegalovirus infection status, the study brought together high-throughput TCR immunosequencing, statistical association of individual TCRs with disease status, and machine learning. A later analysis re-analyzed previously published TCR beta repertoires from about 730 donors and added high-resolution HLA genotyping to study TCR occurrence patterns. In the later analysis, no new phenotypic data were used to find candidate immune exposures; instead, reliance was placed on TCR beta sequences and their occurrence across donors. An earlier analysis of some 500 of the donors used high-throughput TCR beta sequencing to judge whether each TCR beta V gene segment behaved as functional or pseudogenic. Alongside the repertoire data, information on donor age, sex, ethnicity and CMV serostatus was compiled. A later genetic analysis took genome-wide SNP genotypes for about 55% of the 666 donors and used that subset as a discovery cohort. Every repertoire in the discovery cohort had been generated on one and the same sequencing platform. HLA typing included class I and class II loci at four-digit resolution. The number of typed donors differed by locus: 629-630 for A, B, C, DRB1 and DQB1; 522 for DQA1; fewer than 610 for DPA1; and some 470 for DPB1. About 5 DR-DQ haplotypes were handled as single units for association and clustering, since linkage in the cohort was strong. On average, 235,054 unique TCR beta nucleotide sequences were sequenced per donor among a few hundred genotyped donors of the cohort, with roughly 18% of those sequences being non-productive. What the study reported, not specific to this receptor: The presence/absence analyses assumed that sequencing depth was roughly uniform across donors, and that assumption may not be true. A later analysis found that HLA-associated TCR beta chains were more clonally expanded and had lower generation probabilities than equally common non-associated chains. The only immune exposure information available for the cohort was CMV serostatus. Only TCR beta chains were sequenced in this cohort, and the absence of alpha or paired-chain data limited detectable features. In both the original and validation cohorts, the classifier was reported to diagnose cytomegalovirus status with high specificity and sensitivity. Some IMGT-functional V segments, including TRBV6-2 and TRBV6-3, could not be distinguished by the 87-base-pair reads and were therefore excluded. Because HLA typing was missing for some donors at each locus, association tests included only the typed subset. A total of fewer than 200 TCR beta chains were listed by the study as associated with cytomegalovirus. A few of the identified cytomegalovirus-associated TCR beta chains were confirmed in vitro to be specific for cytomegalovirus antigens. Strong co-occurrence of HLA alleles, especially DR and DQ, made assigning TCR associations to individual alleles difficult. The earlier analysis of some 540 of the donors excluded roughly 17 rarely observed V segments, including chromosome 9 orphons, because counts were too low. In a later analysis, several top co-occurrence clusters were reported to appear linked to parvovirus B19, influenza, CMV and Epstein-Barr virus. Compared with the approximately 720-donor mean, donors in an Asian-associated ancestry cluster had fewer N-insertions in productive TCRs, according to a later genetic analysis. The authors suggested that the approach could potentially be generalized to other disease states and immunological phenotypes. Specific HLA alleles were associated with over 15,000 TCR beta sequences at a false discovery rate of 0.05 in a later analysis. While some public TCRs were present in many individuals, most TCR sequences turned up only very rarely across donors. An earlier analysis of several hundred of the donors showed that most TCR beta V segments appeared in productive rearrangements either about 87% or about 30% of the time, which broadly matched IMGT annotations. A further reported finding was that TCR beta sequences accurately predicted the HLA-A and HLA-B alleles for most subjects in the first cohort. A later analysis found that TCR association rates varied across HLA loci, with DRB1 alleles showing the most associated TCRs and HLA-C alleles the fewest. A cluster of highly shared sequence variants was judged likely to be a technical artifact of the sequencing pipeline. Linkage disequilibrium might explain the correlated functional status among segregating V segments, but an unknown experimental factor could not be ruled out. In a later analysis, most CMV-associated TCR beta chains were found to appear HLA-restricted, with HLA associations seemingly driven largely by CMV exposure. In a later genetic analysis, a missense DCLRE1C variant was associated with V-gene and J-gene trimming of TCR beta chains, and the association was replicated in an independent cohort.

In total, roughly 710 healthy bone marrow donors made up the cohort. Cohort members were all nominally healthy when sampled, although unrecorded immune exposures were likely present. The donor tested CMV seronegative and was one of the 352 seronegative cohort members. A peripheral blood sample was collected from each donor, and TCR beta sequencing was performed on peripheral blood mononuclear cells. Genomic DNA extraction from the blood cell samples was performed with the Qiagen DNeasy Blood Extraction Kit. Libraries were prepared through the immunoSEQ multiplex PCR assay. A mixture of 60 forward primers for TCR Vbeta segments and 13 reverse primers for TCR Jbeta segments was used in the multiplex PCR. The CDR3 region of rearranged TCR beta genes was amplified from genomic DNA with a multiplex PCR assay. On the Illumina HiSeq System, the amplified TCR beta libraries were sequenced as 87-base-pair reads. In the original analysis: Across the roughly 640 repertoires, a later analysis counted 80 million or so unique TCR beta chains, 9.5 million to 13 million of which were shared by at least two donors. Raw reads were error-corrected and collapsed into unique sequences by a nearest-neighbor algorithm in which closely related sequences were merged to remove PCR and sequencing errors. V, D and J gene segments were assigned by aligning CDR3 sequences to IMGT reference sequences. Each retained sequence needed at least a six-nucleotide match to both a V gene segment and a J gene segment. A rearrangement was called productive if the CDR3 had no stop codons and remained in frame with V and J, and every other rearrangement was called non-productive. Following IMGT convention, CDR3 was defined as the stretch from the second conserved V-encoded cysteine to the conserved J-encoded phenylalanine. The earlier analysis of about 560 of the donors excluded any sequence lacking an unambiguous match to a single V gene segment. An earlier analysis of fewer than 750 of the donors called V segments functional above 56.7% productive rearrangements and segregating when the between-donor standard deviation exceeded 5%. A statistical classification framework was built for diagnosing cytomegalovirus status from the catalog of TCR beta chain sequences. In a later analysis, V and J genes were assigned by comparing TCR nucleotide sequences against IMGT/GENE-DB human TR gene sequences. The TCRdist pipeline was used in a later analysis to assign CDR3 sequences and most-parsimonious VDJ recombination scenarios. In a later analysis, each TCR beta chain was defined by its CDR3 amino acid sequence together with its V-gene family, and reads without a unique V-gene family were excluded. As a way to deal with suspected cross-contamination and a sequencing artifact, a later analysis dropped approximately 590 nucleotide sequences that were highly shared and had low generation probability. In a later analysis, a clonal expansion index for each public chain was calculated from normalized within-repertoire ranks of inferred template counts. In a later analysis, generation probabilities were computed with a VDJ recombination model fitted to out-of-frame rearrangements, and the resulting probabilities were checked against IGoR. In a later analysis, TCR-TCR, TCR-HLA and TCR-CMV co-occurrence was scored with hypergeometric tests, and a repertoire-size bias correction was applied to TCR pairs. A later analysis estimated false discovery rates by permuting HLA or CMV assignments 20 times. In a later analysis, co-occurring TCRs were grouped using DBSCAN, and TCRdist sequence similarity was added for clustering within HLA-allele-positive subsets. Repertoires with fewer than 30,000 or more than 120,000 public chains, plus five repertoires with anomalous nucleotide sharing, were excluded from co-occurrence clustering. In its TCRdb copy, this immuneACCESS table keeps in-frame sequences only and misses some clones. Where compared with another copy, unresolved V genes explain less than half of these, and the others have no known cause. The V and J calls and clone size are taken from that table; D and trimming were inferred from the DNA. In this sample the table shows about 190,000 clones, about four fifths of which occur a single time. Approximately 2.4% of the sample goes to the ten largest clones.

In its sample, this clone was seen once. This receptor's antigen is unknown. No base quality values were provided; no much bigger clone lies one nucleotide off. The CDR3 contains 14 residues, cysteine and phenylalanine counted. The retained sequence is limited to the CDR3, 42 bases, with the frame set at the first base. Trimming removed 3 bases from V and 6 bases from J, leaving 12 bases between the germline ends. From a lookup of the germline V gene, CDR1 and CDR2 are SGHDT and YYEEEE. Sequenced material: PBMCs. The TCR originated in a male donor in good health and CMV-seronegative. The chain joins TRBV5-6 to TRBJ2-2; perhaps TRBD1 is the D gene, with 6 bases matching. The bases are TGTGCCAGCAGCTCGCTGACAGGCGCCGGGGAGCTGTTTTTT. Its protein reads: CASSSLTGAGELFF.